This entry concerns a single T cell receptor beta chain. Its antigen is undetermined. This record comes from a study of shared clonotypes between healthy human individuals. Study observations and caveats: Non-shared clonotypes had lower generation probabilities than those shared by all four donors. Inspection by rarefaction showed sorted-subset sequencing to be incomplete despite large depth.

Using roughly 200 ng DNA, some 30,000 T cell genomes, the sorted-subset replicate PCRs were run. The repertoire was sequenced with immunoSEQ multiplex PCR; TCRdb's copy has only in-frame clones and lacks some. The table shows fewer than 2.5 million clones, with roughly 93% occurring only once. The clonotype was recovered from a man in his late teens or twenties in good health. Some clones in this sample may be carry-over from other donors' samples. The sample taken for sequencing was naive CD4+ T cells from PBMCs. Indicated subset: CD45RA+ positively selected.

This chain's CDR3 is CASRLAGASAEQFF. The CDR3 DNA reads as TGTGCCAGCAGACTAGCGGGAGCCTCCGCTGAGCAGTTCTTC. V is TRBV14 and J is TRBJ2-1; 11 bases are shared with TRBD2. The CDR3 length is 14 residues. V was clipped by 6 bases and J by 9 bases; unmatched bases: 7. CDR1 and CDR2 (germline): SGHDN, FVKESK.